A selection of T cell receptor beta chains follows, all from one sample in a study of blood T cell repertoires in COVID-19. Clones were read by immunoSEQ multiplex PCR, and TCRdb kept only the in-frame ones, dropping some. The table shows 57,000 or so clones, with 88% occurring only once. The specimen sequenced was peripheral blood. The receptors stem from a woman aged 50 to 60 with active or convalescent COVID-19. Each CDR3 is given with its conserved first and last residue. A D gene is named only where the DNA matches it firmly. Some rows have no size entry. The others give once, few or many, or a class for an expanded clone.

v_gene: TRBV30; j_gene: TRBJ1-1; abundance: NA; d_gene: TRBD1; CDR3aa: CAYAGTGYTEAFF; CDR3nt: TGTGCCTACGCAGGGACAGGCTACACTGAAGCTTTCTTT
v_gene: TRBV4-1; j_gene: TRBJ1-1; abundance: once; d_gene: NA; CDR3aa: CASSHLPPGNTEAFF; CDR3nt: TGCGCCAGCAGCCACCTTCCTCCAGGGAACACTGAAGCTTTCTTT
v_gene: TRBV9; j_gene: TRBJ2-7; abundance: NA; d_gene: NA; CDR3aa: CASSPEPGTRSSYEQYF; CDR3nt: TGTGCCAGCAGCCCTGAACCCGGGACACGGAGCTCCTACGAGCAGTACTTC
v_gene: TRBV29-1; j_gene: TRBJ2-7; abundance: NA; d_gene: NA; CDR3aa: CSVELQNYEQYF; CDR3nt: TGCAGCGTTGAACTCCAGAACTACGAGCAGTACTTC
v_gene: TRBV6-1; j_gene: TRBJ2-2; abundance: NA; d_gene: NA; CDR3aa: CASSDLARRGTGELFF; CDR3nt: TGTGCCAGCAGTGATTTGGCGAGGCGAGGGACCGGGGAGCTGTTTTTT
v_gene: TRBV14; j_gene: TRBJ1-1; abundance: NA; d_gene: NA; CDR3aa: CASQRRNTEAFF; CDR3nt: TGTGCCAGTCAGAGGAGGAACACTGAAGCTTTCTTT
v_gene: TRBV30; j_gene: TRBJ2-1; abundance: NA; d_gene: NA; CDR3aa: CAWSTKTGRWDEQFF; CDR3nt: TGTGCCTGGAGTACCAAGACTGGGAGGTGGGATGAGCAGTTCTTC
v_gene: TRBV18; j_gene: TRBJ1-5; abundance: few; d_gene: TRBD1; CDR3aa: CASSWGDRIMSNQPQHF; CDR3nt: TGTGCCAGCTCATGGGGGGACAGAATAATGAGCAATCAGCCCCAGCATTTT
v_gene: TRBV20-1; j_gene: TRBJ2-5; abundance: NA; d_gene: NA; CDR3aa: CSAERETQYF; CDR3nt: TGCAGTGCCGAACGGGAGACCCAGTACTTC
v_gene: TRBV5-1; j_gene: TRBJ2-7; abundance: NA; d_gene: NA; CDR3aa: CASSLRPGSSYEQYF; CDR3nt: TGCGCCAGCAGCTTGAGGCCAGGAAGTTCCTACGAGCAGTACTTC
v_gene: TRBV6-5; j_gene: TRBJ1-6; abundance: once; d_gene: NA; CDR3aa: CASSLLGQPRPLHF; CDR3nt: TGTGCCAGCAGTCTCCTCGGACAGCCCAGGCCCCTCCACTTT
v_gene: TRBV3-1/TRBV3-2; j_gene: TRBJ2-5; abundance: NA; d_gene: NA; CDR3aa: CASSHTSNQETQYF; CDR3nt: TGTGCCAGCAGCCATACTAGCAACCAAGAGACCCAGTACTTC
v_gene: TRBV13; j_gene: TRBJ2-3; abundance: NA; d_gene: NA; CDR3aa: CASSLGGLITDTQYF; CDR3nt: TGTGCCAGCAGCTTAGGGGGCTTAATCACAGATACGCAGTATTTT
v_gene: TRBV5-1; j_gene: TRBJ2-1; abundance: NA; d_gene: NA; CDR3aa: CASSLGASVNNEQFF; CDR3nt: TGCGCCAGCAGCTTGGGTGCTAGTGTTAACAATGAGCAGTTCTTC
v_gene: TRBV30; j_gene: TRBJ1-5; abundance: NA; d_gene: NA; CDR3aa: CAWSGTDSNQPQHF; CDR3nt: TGTGCCTGGAGTGGGACTGATAGCAATCAGCCCCAGCATTTT
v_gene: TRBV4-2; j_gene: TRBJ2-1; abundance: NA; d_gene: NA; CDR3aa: CASSQGTSNEQFF; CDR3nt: TGTGCCAGCAGCCAAGGGACTTCAAATGAGCAGTTCTTC
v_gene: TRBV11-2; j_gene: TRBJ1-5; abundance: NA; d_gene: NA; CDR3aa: CASSLGRGNQPQHF; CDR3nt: TGTGCCAGCAGCTTAGGAAGGGGAAATCAGCCCCAGCATTTT
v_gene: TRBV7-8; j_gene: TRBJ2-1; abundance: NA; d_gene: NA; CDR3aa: CASRPGGRSYNEQFF; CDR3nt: TGTGCCAGCAGGCCAGGAGGACGCTCCTACAATGAGCAGTTCTTC
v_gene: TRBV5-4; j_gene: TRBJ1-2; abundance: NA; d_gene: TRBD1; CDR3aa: CASSLAGDRVYGYTF; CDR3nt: TGTGCCAGCAGCTTGGCTGGGGACAGGGTCTATGGCTACACCTTC